The clone carrying this T cell receptor (beta chain) has a count of ten or more. The antigen remains unidentified. Researchers made TCR beta libraries by using iRepertoire HTBI primers and running Arm-PCR on CDR3 regions. TCRdb passed the multiplex PCR reads through MiXCR, listing each CDR3 protein once. The sample consists of 600,000 to 650,000 distinct CDR3 sequences, 15% to 20% of them appearing once. The data derive from a study of regulatory T cells in long-lasting Graves disease. The time point: newly diagnosed GD, antithyroid drugs for less than 3 months. Making the TCR library involved RNA that had been extracted from PBMCs. This CDR3 has 15 amino acids. V was shortened by 2 bases and J by 3 bases, with 16 bases between the two germline ends. CDR1 and CDR2 from the germline V gene are DFQATT and SNEGSKA (reference sequence). Findings and caveats of the study: Public clonotype sharing was higher in persistent than newly diagnosed patients. Gene preferences differed: TRBV28, TRBJ1-2, TRBJ2-5 in persistent cases.

These same data were also listed under a study on T cells in Graves' hyperthyroidism and ophthalmopathy. That study adds: Ophthalmopathy and stable hyperthyroidism were separated by a 13 V-J model.

The sample consisted of peripheral blood mononuclear cells (PBMCs), taken at new diagnosis, from a patient treated with antithyroid drugs. This TCR came from a woman between 25 and 40 years old with Graves disease. The chain joins TRBV20-1 to TRBJ1-2, with D tentatively TRBD1 (5 bases). The CDR3 DNA is TGCAGTGCTAGACGGGGACCCAAAAGTCACTATGGCTACACCTTC. Translation gives CSARRGPKSHYGYTF.